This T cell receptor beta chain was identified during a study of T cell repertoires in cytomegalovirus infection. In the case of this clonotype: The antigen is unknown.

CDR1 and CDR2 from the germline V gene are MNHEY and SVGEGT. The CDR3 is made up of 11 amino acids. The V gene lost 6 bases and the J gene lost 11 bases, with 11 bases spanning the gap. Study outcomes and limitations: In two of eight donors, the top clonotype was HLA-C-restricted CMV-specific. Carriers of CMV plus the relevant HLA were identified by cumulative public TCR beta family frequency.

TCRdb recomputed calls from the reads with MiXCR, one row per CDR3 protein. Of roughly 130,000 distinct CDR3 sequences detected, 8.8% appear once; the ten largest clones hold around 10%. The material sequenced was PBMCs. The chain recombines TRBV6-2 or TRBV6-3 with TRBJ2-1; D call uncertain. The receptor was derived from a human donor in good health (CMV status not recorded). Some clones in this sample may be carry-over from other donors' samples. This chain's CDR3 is CASSLLRQQFF. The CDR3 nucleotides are TGTGCCAGCAGCCTTCTTAGACAGCAGTTCTTC.